A single sample is the source of the 26 T cell receptor beta chains below, sequenced in a study of radiotherapy plus CTLA-4 blockade in lung cancer. Some clones are missing from TCRdb's copy, which holds only in-frame ones; the method was immunoSEQ multiplex PCR. The profile shows around 56,000 clones, approximately 80% of them singletons. The specimen comprised peripheral blood, sampled from a patient treated with radiotherapy plus ipilimumab. These receptors all stem from a human donor with non-small cell lung cancer who had a complete response to radiotherapy plus ipilimumab.

The J gene is TRBJ1-6, the V gene TRBV30, with D perhaps matching TRBD1 (6 bases). V lost 3 bases and J 5 bases, leaving 8 bases between the germline ends. The CDR3 runs to 13 residues. CDR1 and CDR2 from the germline V gene are GTSNPN and SVGIG (reference sequence). The CDR3 spells CAWRQGNNSPLHF. For the CDR3, the DNA is TGTGCCTGGAGACAGGGTAATAATTCACCCCTCCACTTT.

V is TRBV6-1 and J is TRBJ2-7, with 8 bases that match TRBD2. The CDR3 covers 14 residues. J was trimmed by 7 bases and V by 10 bases; bases with no gene match: 15. Germline CDR1 is MNHNS and CDR2 is SASEGT. CDR3 region: CAIRRLAGDPEQYV. The CDR3 DNA sequence: TGTGCCATTAGGAGGCTAGCGGGCGACCCTGAGCAGTACGTC.

The V gene is TRBV18, the J gene TRBJ2-1; a possible D gene is TRBD2 (7 bases). This CDR3 has 18 amino acids. From germline, CDR1 is KGHSH and CDR2 LQKENI. The V end lost 5 bases, the J end lost 6 bases, and 26 bases lay between the germline ends. CDR3 in DNA: TGTGCCAGCTCAAAACAGGGCAAACTAGCGAGCTGGGGCAATGAGCAGTTCTTC. Protein sequence: CASSKQGKLASWGNEQFF. Together with reference TRBV18 and TRBJ2-1, the CDR3 gives the full variable domain: NAGVMQNPRHLVRRRGQEARLRCSPMKGHSHVYWYRQLPEEGLKFMVYLQKENIIDESGMPKERFSAEFPKEGPSILRIQQVVRGDSAAYFCASSKQGKLASWGNEQFFGPGTRLTVL.

The J gene is TRBJ2-7, the V gene TRBV6-1, with 7 nucleotides matching TRBD2. From germline, CDR1 is MNHNS and CDR2 SASEGT. V lost 6 bases to trimming and J lost 3 bases; unmatched junction nucleotides: 8. The CDR3 is 14 residues long. The CDR3 reads CASRRSGTDYEQYV. CDR3 DNA sequence: TGTGCCAGCAGAAGGAGCGGGACCGACTACGAGCAGTACGTC.

The chain couples TRBV6-5 to TRBJ1-1, with 11 bases lining up with TRBD1. The CDR3 length is 16 residues. The J segment lost 1 base and the V segment lost 4 bases, leaving 5 bases of the junction unmatched. Germline V lookup: CDR1 MNHEY, CDR2 SVGAGI. CDR3 nucleotides: TGTGCCAGCAGTTTAGGACAGGGGGCGAGGAACACTGAAGCTTTCTTT. It encodes CASSLGQGARNTEAFF.

The genes are TRBV19 and TRBJ1-5; 7 bases align to TRBD1. Trimming at V came to 7 bases and at J to 2 bases, leaving 11 bases not matched to a gene. The V gene's germline CDR1 is LNHDA and CDR2 SQIVND (reference sequence). This CDR3 is built from 16 residues. The CDR3 spells CASTQTGSNGNQPQHF. In DNA form, the CDR3 reads TGTGCCAGTACCCAGACAGGGTCTAATGGCAATCAGCCCCAGCATTTT.

The chain is built from TRBV11-3 and TRBJ1-1; maybe TRBD1 (5 bases). Per the germline V gene, CDR1 is SGHNT and CDR2 is YENEEA. V lost 1 base, J lost 6 bases, and 15 bases lay in between. There are 15 residues in the CDR3. CDR3: CASSLGSETEAEAFF. The CDR3 DNA reads TGTGCCAGCAGCTTAGGTTCCGAGACAGAGGCTGAAGCTTTCTTT.

This chain joins TRBV19 and TRBJ2-7; perhaps TRBD1 as D (6 bases). The CDR3 totals 13 residues. V lost 5 bases and J lost 3, with 11 bases in between. Germline CDR1 is LNHDA and CDR2 is SQIVND (reference sequence). In nucleotides, the CDR3 is TGTGCCAGTAGTGATGGACAGCTCTACGAGCAGTACTTC. This encodes CASSDGQLYEQYF.

The V call is TRBV6-5, the J call TRBJ2-5; 8 bases are shared with TRBD1. Looked up from germline, CDR1 is MNHEY and CDR2 is SVGAGI. There are 15 residues in the CDR3. J was trimmed by 5 bases and V by 3 bases; bases with no gene match: 8. Here the CDR3 DNA reads TGTGCCAGCAGTTATGGACAGGGCGGAGTGGAGACCCAGTACTTC. Translating it yields CASSYGQGGVETQYF.

In nucleotides, the CDR3 is TGTGCCAGTTCTCTCCCCGTGAGCTCAGAGACCCAGTACTTC. This translates into CASSLPVSSETQYF. The chain uses TRBV25-1 and TRBJ2-5; D is unclear. The CDR3 spans 14 residues. The germline CDR1 and CDR2 sequences are MGHDK and SYGVNS. V was cut by 9 bases and J by 4 bases, with 18 bases left in between.

The chain is built from TRBV5-6 and TRBJ1-5, with D hard to call. The CDR3 contains 16 residues. V was cut by 4 bases and J by 7 bases, with 21 bases left in between. Germline CDR1 reads SGHDT; CDR2 reads YYEEEE. The CDR3 nucleotides are TGTGCCAGCAGCCCGCGGGGTGGGAATCCCAACCAGCCCCAGCATTTT. Encoded protein: CASSPRGGNPNQPQHF.

The chain joins TRBV25-1 to TRBJ2-4, with TRBD1 as a possible D gene (6 bases). The germline V and J ends were trimmed by 5 bases and 5 bases, with 13 bases remaining between them. This CDR3 comprises 14 residues. In germline, CDR1 is MGHDK, CDR2 SYGVNS. Written as DNA, the CDR3 is TGTGCCAGCAGTTACGGGACAAACGAAAACATTCAGTACTTC. Translating it yields CASSYGTNENIQYF.

The V gene is TRBV6-6, the J gene TRBJ2-7; a weak D match, TRBD1 (6 bases). Germline-derived CDR1 and CDR2 are MNHNY and SVGAGI (reference sequence). This CDR3 region has 15 residues. Trimming took 6 bases from V and 4 from J, leaving 19 bases between them. CDR3 sequence reads: CASRYRGGPSYEQYF. DNA for the CDR3: TGTGCCAGCAGGTACCGAGGGGGACCGAGTTACGAGCAGTACTTC.

This sequence joins TRBV13 and TRBJ2-1; 10 bases map to TRBD1. The CDR3 totals 15 residues. Per germline, CDR1 PRHDT and CDR2 FYEKMQ (reference sequence). Trimming removed 5 bases from V and 3 bases from J; junction bases left unmatched: 4. The CDR3 loop reads CASSMGDRGYNEQFF. Here the CDR3 DNA reads TGTGCCAGCAGCATGGGGGACAGGGGCTACAATGAGCAGTTCTTC.

The chain has TRBV11-3 and TRBJ1-3; 7 nucleotides align to TRBD1. With V trimmed by 4 bases and J by 0 bases, 3 bases remained unmatched. Per the germline V gene, CDR1 is SGHNT and CDR2 is YENEEA. The CDR3 loop spans 15 amino acids. The DNA for the CDR3 is TGTGCCAGCAGCTCAGGGGGTAGCTCTGGAAACACCATATATTTT. Protein: CASSSGGSSGNTIYF.

The chain recombines TRBV27 with TRBJ2-3; D is possibly TRBD2 (5 bases). Per the germline V gene, CDR1 is MNHEY and CDR2 is SMNVEV (reference sequence). CDR3 length equals 14 residues. V lost 5 bases to trimming and J lost 3 bases, with 12 bases between them. CDR3 amino acids: CASSNYWETDTQYF. CDR3 coding DNA: TGTGCCAGCAGTAACTACTGGGAGACAGATACGCAGTATTTT.

Only a few counts were recorded for this clone. The chain couples TRBV7-8 to TRBJ1-3, with a weak D call TRBD1 (5 bases). Looked up from germline, CDR1 is SGHVS and CDR2 is FQNEAQ. Trimming cost V 2 bases and J 0 bases, with 5 bases left between them. CDR3 length equals 14 residues. The CDR3 here is CASSLRGSGNTIYF. The CDR3 DNA reads TGTGCCAGCAGCTTAAGGGGCTCTGGAAACACCATATATTTT.

V and J are TRBV19 and TRBJ1-1; D uncertain. The CDR3 sequence is 13 residues long. The germline V gene encodes CDR1 LNHDA and CDR2 SQIVND (reference sequence). Trimming stripped 6 bases from V and 5 bases from J, with 13 bases between. The CDR3 here is CASRPGGGTEAFF. The CDR3 bases are TGTGCCAGTAGACCCGGTGGAGGGACTGAAGCTTTCTTT.

The chain has TRBV10-3 and TRBJ2-5; no clear D gene. With the DNA end fitting TRBJ2-7 better, the J assignment may be wrong. This CDR3 is 14 amino acids long. Germline CDR1 and CDR2: ENHRY and SYGVKD. The CDR3 DNA is TGTGCCATCAGTGAGTCGACTCTGAGCTACGAGCAGTACTTC. Translated, it gives CAISESTLSYEQYF.

This chain connects TRBV18 to TRBJ2-1, with 11 bases aligning to TRBD2. The germline V gene has CDR1 KGHSH and CDR2 LQKENI. There are 15 residues in the CDR3. Trimming at V came to 6 bases and at J to 4 bases, leaving 5 bases not matched to a gene. CDR3 in amino acids: CASSPGLAEYNEQFF. The CDR3 coding sequence is TGTGCCAGCTCGCCGGGACTAGCGGAGTACAATGAGCAGTTCTTC.

This chain links TRBV5-1 with TRBJ2-3; D unclear. CDR3 length equals 15 residues. With 0 bases removed from V and 2 bases from J, the gap between germline ends came to 10 bases. The germline V gene has CDR1 SGHRS and CDR2 YFSETQ. CDR3 DNA sequence: TGCGCCAGCAGCTTGGATGGGCACGACACAGATACGCAGTATTTT. It is translated as CASSLDGHDTDTQYF.

This chain connects TRBV6-6 to TRBJ2-7; D is possibly TRBD1 (6 bases). The germline V gene encodes CDR1 MNHNY and CDR2 SVGAGI (reference sequence). V gave up 6 bases and J gave up 0 bases, with 9 bases separating them. CDR3 length: 13 residues. CDR3 DNA sequence: TGTGCCAGCAGCCGGACAGTCTCCTACGAGCAGTACTTC. Protein sequence: CASSRTVSYEQYF.

The J gene is TRBJ2-7, the V gene TRBV7-9; 12 bases align to TRBD1. The CDR3 runs to 15 residues. Germline assignment: CDR1 SEHNR and CDR2 FQNEAQ (reference sequence). The ends lost 1 base at V and 7 bases at J; junction bases unmatched: 5. The CDR3 here is CASSLGSGQGAEQYF. The CDR3, as DNA: TGTGCCAGCAGCTTAGGATCGGGACAGGGGGCTGAGCAGTACTTC.

The genes are TRBV7-8 and TRBJ2-7, with 7 bases that match TRBD1. CDR3 length equals 15 residues. Germline lookup yields CDR1 SGHVS and CDR2 FQNEAQ. V dropped 6 bases and J dropped 1; count of bases not matched to a gene: 9. The chain's CDR3 is CASRSKTGLSYEQYF. CDR3 coding DNA: TGTGCCAGCAGGTCGAAGACAGGGCTATCCTACGAGCAGTACTTC. Based on the CDR3 plus reference TRBV7-8 and TRBJ2-7, the full variable domain is GAGVSQSPRYKVAKRGQDVALRCDPISGHVSLFWYQQALGQGPEFLTYFQNEAQLDKSGLPSDRFFAERPEGSVSTLKIQRTQQEDSAVYLCASRSKTGLSYEQYFGPGTRLTVT.

The chain is built from TRBV30 and TRBJ1-6, with D hard to call. This CDR3 contains 16 residues. V was clipped by 4 bases and J by 0 bases, with 13 bases between them. Germline loops: CDR1 GTSNPN, CDR2 SVGIG (reference sequence). In nucleotides, the CDR3 is TGTGCCTGGAAGAAGGCGAGGAGCTCCTATAATTCACCCCTCCACTTT. Translating gives CAWKKARSSYNSPLHF.

V is TRBV18 and J is TRBJ1-2; D gene uncertain. This CDR3 spans 14 amino acids. The V gene's germline CDR1 is KGHSH and CDR2 LQKENI. Deletions cut 3 bases from V and 4 bases from J, with 12 bases between. The CDR3 sequence is CASSPRGGTYGYTF. In DNA, the CDR3 is TGTGCCAGCTCACCGAGAGGCGGAACCTATGGCTACACCTTC.